This passage covers 6 T cell receptor beta chains from one sample sequenced in a study of metastatic and nonmetastatic thyroid tumors (dated by TCRdb to about 2020). No patient had received any treatment before thyroid surgery. The method behind the library was PCR. Sequenced on an Illumina HiSeq 4000. TCRdb's own reprocessing of the public reads used fastp at Q25 and MiXCR and kept productive beta chains. For this sample the table gives around 53,000 clones, of which approximately 17% were detected only once. Clones ranked in the top ten supply 2.5% to 3.5% of the sample. The source material was blood. The receptors here all came from a female donor with papillary thyroid cancer or a benign thyroid nodule (not recorded which). Some clones in this sample may be carry-over from other donors' samples.

For this clone: Just one base apart from a much larger clone, this may be a read error. The sample contains more than one DNA sequence encoding this CDR3. CDR3 sequence: CATSRMRLSEPEKLFF. The CDR3, as DNA: TGTGCCACCAGCAGAATGCGCCTTTCTGAGCCCGAAAAACTGTTTTTT. The V gene is TRBV15, the J gene TRBJ1-4; no clear D. Trimming cost V 2 bases and J 8 bases, with 18 bases left between them. Germline CDR1 reads LNHNV; CDR2 reads YYDKDF (reference sequence). This CDR3 region has 16 residues.

In this sample, this clone turned up many times. A single base separates this from a much larger clone, so it may be a read error. Within the sample, other DNA sequences also encode this same CDR3. This chain connects TRBV6-4 to TRBJ1-1, with 10 bases aligning to TRBD1. Germline V gene data show CDR1 as MRHNA and CDR2 as SNTAGT. The CDR3 is 14 residues long. The CDR3 bases are TGCGCCAGCAGTCCGGGACAGGGGAGCACTGAAGCTTTCTTT. It encodes CASSPGQGSTEAFF.

V and J are TRBV7-2 and TRBJ2-2; D is uncertain. The V gene's germline CDR1 is SGHTA and CDR2 FQGNSA. This CDR3 is built from 14 residues. V gave up 0 bases and J gave up 5 bases, with 7 bases separating them. CDR3 nucleotide sequence: TGTGCCAGCAGCTTAGCGCACAGAACCGGGGAGCTGTTTTTT. Translating gives CASSLAHRTGELFF.

Sample share makes this clone medium-sized. The chain uses TRBV28 and TRBJ2-7, with 8 bases fitting TRBD2. The CDR3 sequence is 16 residues long. Trimming at V came to 5 bases and at J to 0 bases, leaving 9 bases not matched to a gene. In germline, CDR1 is MDHEN, CDR2 SYDVKM. The CDR3: CASSAQLADSSYEQYF. In nucleotides, the CDR3 is TGTGCCAGCAGTGCCCAACTAGCGGACAGCTCCTACGAGCAGTACTTC.

This clone appeared many times. The rearrangement uses TRBV12-3 or TRBV12-4 and TRBJ1-1; D possibly corresponds to TRBD1 (5 bases). V lost 2 bases, J lost 5 bases, and 12 bases lay in between. The CDR3 contains 14 residues. As DNA, the CDR3 is TGTGCCAGCAGTTTATCTGGGGGGGGGACTGAAGCTTTCTTT. This codes for CASSLSGGGTEAFF.

V usage is TRBV6-1 and J usage is TRBJ1-1; D not resolved. The CDR3 has 15 amino acids. Germline values: CDR1 MNHNS, CDR2 SASEGT. Trimming pared 5 bases from V and 2 bases from J, leaving 15 bases between. The CDR3 here is CASSQRGSLNTEAFF. CDR3 sequence (DNA): TGTGCCAGCAGTCAGCGGGGTTCTTTAAACACTGAAGCTTTCTTT.